Each of the 31 T cell receptor beta chains below was sequenced from the same sample in a study of shared clonotypes between healthy human individuals. Sequencing was performed with immunoSEQ multiplex PCR; in TCRdb, only in-frame clones are kept and a portion is missing. The table lists more than 2 million clones, 95% of them singletons. The sample consisted of naive CD4+ T cells sorted from blood. Described subset: CD45RA+ positively selected. Receptors were obtained from a man between 18 and 35 years old in good health.

The chain uses TRBV7-2 and TRBJ1-2; D is uncertain. This CDR3 comprises 14 residues. The V gene's germline CDR1 is SGHTA and CDR2 FQGNSA. V was cut by 0 bases and J by 4 bases, with 9 bases left in between. The CDR3 here is CASSLAGASYGYTF. The CDR3 DNA reads as TGTGCCAGCAGCTTAGCCGGAGCGAGCTATGGCTACACCTTC.

The rearrangement uses TRBV29-1 and TRBJ1-2; TRBD1 matches 10 bases. The V and J ends lost 2 bases and 5 bases, in that order; junction bases with no gene match: 5. The CDR3 totals 14 residues. Per the germline V gene, CDR1 is SQVTM and CDR2 is ANQGSEA. CDR3 region: CSVETTGGPYGYTF. The CDR3 nucleotides are TGCAGCGTTGAAACGACAGGGGGCCCGTATGGCTACACCTTC.

The chain uses TRBV9 and TRBJ2-1; tentatively, D is TRBD2 (5 bases). Trimming took 0 bases from V and 2 from J, leaving 12 bases between them. The CDR3 spans 16 residues. CDR1 is SGDLS and CDR2 is YYNGEE in the germline V gene. The CDR3 sequence is CASSVASLAPYNEQFF. The CDR3 DNA sequence: TGTGCCAGCAGCGTAGCATCTCTAGCCCCCTACAATGAGCAGTTCTTC. Full variable domain (rest looked up from reference TRBV9 and TRBJ2-1): DSGVTQTPKHLITATGQRVTLRCSPRSGDLSVYWYQQSLDQGLQFLIQYYNGEERAKGNILERFSAQQFPDLHSELNLSSLELGDSALYFCASSVASLAPYNEQFFGPGTRLTVL.

This chain links TRBV20-1 with TRBJ1-2; possibly TRBD1 for D (6 bases). V lost 7 bases to trimming and J lost 7 bases, with 13 bases between them. This CDR3 is 11 amino acids long. Germline loops: CDR1 DFQATT, CDR2 SNEGSKA (reference sequence). For the CDR3, the DNA is TGCAGTGTTGCAGGGGAGGGTGGCTACACCTTC. Translating gives CSVAGEGGYTF.

The chain has TRBV5-1 and TRBJ2-7; D is unresolved. The CDR3 extends over 15 amino acids. The germline gives CDR1 SGHRS, CDR2 YFSETQ. V shed 6 bases and J shed 2 bases, with 18 bases lying between them. CDR3 in DNA: TGCGCCAGCACCCATTGGAGCGCAGCCCCCTACGAGCAGTACTTC. Protein sequence: CASTHWSAAPYEQYF.

The gene calls are TRBV10-3 and TRBJ2-1, with D perhaps TRBD2 (6 bases). Per the germline V gene, CDR1 is ENHRY and CDR2 is SYGVKD. Between the trimmed V and J ends, which lost 3 bases and 4 bases, there was a span of 13 bases. The CDR3 extends over 15 amino acids. The CDR3 sequence is CAISEPGEDYNEQFF. The CDR3, as DNA: TGTGCCATCAGTGAACCGGGGGAGGATTACAATGAGCAGTTCTTC.

The CDR3 coding sequence is TGTGCCAGCAGCCTCACTGACGCAACCTACGAGCAGTACTTC. Protein product: CASSLTDATYEQYF. The chain is built from TRBV9 and TRBJ2-7; D is undetermined. The V end was cut by 4 bases, the J end by 2 bases, with 13 bases between. The CDR3 loop spans 14 amino acids. Germline V gene sequence: CDR1 SGDLS, CDR2 YYNGEE. The whole variable domain, filled in from reference TRBV9 and TRBJ2-7, reads DSGVTQTPKHLITATGQRVTLRCSPRSGDLSVYWYQQSLDQGLQFLIQYYNGEERAKGNILERFSAQQFPDLHSELNLSSLELGDSALYFCASSLTDATYEQYFGPGTRLTVT.

The count of this clone is one. The V gene is TRBV5-1, the J gene TRBJ1-2; no firm D call. The CDR3 totals 15 residues. In germline, CDR1 is SGHRS, CDR2 YFSETQ. Trimming left V 4 bases short and J 4 bases short, with 17 bases between. CDR3 loop: CASSPGHEVGYGYTF. The CDR3 nucleotides read TGCGCCAGCAGCCCGGGTCACGAGGTTGGCTATGGCTACACCTTC.

Turning to this clone: Other DNA sequences in this sample translate to the same CDR3. The chain employs TRBV6-5 and TRBJ1-1; D is unclear. V was trimmed by 5 bases and J by 1 base, leaving 8 bases between them. The CDR3 contains 13 residues. The germline CDR1 and CDR2 sequences are MNHEY and SVGAGI. The CDR3 region is CASSKQENTEAFF. The CDR3 nucleotides read TGTGCCAGCAGTAAGCAGGAGAACACTGAAGCTTTCTTT.

V and J are TRBV7-8 and TRBJ2-5, with 11 bases lining up with TRBD2. This CDR3 has 15 residues. With 4 bases clipped from V and 1 base from J, the junction kept 2 bases outside the gene matches. Germline loops: CDR1 SGHVS, CDR2 FQNEAQ. This chain's CDR3 is CASSSGLAAQETQYF. The CDR3 region has the DNA TGTGCCAGCAGCTCGGGACTAGCGGCCCAAGAGACCCAGTACTTC.

The V and J genes are TRBV7-8 and TRBJ2-5; 8 bases fit TRBD1. V lost 1 base, J lost 1 base, and 5 bases stayed unmatched. The CDR3 contains 16 residues. The V gene's germline CDR1 is SGHVS and CDR2 FQNEAQ. DNA of the CDR3: TGTGCCAGCAGCTTAGTCAGGACAGGGACCCAAGAGACCCAGTACTTC. Its protein is CASSLVRTGTQETQYF.

The CDR3 here is CASTTGTGNTEAFF. CDR3 DNA sequence: TGTGCCAGCACCACCGGGACAGGGAACACTGAAGCTTTCTTT. This sequence joins TRBV27 and TRBJ1-1, with 8 bases lining up with TRBD1. V dropped 7 bases and J dropped 1; count of bases not matched to a gene: 5. The CDR3 is made up of 14 amino acids. Germline V gene data show CDR1 as MNHEY and CDR2 as SMNVEV (reference sequence).

The rearrangement links TRBV30 to TRBJ1-1; the D is unclear. The germline V gene has CDR1 GTSNPN and CDR2 SVGIG (reference sequence). V was trimmed by 4 bases and J by 0 bases, leaving 18 bases between them. This CDR3 spans 16 amino acids. CDR3 region: CAWTREGNALNTEAFF. For the CDR3, the DNA is TGTGCCTGGACCCGGGAGGGAAATGCCCTGAACACTGAAGCTTTCTTT.

The chain carries TRBV6-5 and TRBJ2-3, with TRBD2 as a possible D gene (6 bases). The CDR3 extends over 16 amino acids. V lost 2 bases to trimming and J lost 2 bases, with 14 bases between them. The germline gives CDR1 MNHEY, CDR2 SVGAGI. CDR3 region: CASSYSRRGPTDTQYF. CDR3 nucleotide sequence: TGTGCCAGCAGTTACAGCAGGCGGGGCCCCACAGATACGCAGTATTTT.

This clone was seen once. The rearrangement links TRBV5-4 to TRBJ2-4; no definite D call. CDR1 and CDR2 from the germline V gene are SGHNT and YYREEE (reference sequence). Trimming removed 3 bases from V and 5 bases from J, with 6 bases in between. This CDR3 is built from 12 residues. This CDR3 is CASSSEENIQYF. In DNA form, the CDR3 reads TGTGCCAGCAGCTCCGAGGAAAACATTCAGTACTTC.

V gene TRBV9 combines with J gene TRBJ1-2; TRBD1 aligns across 8 bases. Germline V lookup: CDR1 SGDLS, CDR2 YYNGEE. The CDR3 consists of 13 residues. The J segment lost 10 bases and the V segment lost 4 bases, leaving 9 bases of the junction unmatched. The CDR3 loop reads CASSRKQGADYTF. The CDR3 DNA sequence: TGTGCCAGCAGCCGAAAGCAGGGGGCCGACTACACCTTC.

The chain links TRBV10-3 to TRBJ1-3, with D unclear. V was clipped by 3 bases and J by 4 bases, with 7 bases between them. Looked up from germline, CDR1 is ENHRY and CDR2 is SYGVKD. The CDR3 sequence is 13 residues long. CDR3 bases: TGTGCCATCAGTGATTTTTCCGGAAACACCATATATTTT. Residues: CAISDFSGNTIYF.

The chain has TRBV4-1 and TRBJ1-2; 10 bases line up with TRBD1. There are 16 residues in the CDR3. Germline CDR1 reads MGHRA; CDR2 reads YSYEKL. V lost 3 bases, J lost 8 bases, and 12 bases stayed unmatched. The CDR3 sequence: CASSHLSGQGKEGYTF. CDR3 in DNA: TGCGCCAGCAGCCACCTTTCGGGACAGGGGAAAGAAGGCTACACCTTC.

V is TRBV6-6 and J is TRBJ1-3; 7 bases fit TRBD1. V lost 3 bases and J lost 9; bases outside the gene matches: 8. CDR3 size: 14 residues. The germline gives CDR1 MNHNY, CDR2 SVGAGI (reference sequence). The CDR3 nucleotides read TGTGCCAGCAGTTATGAGGGGGCCCATGTCACCATATATTTT. Protein sequence: CASSYEGAHVTIYF.

J is TRBJ2-2 and V is TRBV28, with TRBD1 identical over 8 bases. Trimming took 4 bases from V and 4 from J; bases not matched to a gene: 8. CDR3 length equals 16 residues. Germline-derived CDR1 and CDR2 are MDHEN and SYDVKM. This CDR3 reads CASSSPDRGGTGELFF. CDR3 DNA: TGTGCCAGCAGTTCGCCAGACAGGGGTGGCACCGGGGAGCTGTTTTTT.

The chain is built from TRBV2 and TRBJ1-1, with D hard to call. The germline V gene has CDR1 SNHLY and CDR2 FYNNEI. Trimming pared 7 bases from V and 3 bases from J, leaving 21 bases between. The CDR3 length is 16 residues. CDR3 residues: CASMIGLRWEDTEAFF. The CDR3 DNA follows: TGTGCCAGCATGATCGGGTTGAGGTGGGAGGACACTGAAGCTTTCTTT.

This sequence joins TRBV9 and TRBJ2-2; 9 nucleotides agree with TRBD1. Trimming took 0 bases from V and 1 from J; bases not matched to a gene: 7. The CDR3 has 18 amino acids. CDR1 is SGDLS, CDR2 YYNGEE, per germline. CDR3 coding DNA: TGTGCCAGCAGCGTAGTTGGGACAGGGAAGGGGAACACCGGGGAGCTGTTTTTT. As protein: CASSVVGTGKGNTGELFF. The whole variable domain, remainder taken from reference TRBV9 and TRBJ2-2, is DSGVTQTPKHLITATGQRVTLRCSPRSGDLSVYWYQQSLDQGLQFLIQYYNGEERAKGNILERFSAQQFPDLHSELNLSSLELGDSALYFCASSVVGTGKGNTGELFFGEGSRLTVL.

This chain connects TRBV21-1 to TRBJ1-1; TRBD1, as called in the table, went unchecked against the DNA. TRBV21-1 is annotated as a pseudogene. The CDR3 spans 12 residues. The CDR3 nucleotides are TGTGCCAGCAGCCCCATGAACACTGAAGCTTTCTTT. Its protein product is CASSPMNTEAFF.

The count of this clone is one. V is TRBV5-1 and J is TRBJ2-3; 7 nucleotides match TRBD2. Per germline, CDR1 SGHRS and CDR2 YFSETQ. The length of the CDR3 is 19 residues. Germline trimming cut 0 bases from V and 0 bases from J; bases unmatched to any gene: 13. In DNA, the CDR3 is TGCGCCAGCAGCTTGGGACTCTGGCCTAGCGGAGCTAGCACAGATACGCAGTATTTT. Translated, it gives CASSLGLWPSGASTDTQYF. The variable domain in full, completed from reference TRBV5-1 and TRBJ2-3, reads KAGVTQTPRYLIKTRGQQVTLSCSPISGHRSVSWYQQTPGQGLQFLFEYFSETQRNKGNFPGRFSGRQFSNSRSEMNVSTLELGDSALYLCASSLGLWPSGASTDTQYFGPGTRLTVL.

The rearrangement links TRBV7-9 to TRBJ2-3; D is ambiguous. Germline lookup yields CDR1 SEHNR and CDR2 FQNEAQ (reference sequence). V lost 2 bases and J lost 0, with 9 bases in between. CDR3 length: 15 residues. DNA for the CDR3: TGTGCCAGCAGCTTAACAATGTCTAGCACAGATACGCAGTATTTT. Translating it yields CASSLTMSSTDTQYF. Based on the CDR3 plus reference TRBV7-9 and TRBJ2-3, the full variable domain is DTGVSQNPRHKITKRGQNVTFRCDPISEHNRLYWYRQTLGQGPEFLTYFQNEAQLEKSRLLSDRFSAERPKGSFSTLEIQRTEQGDSAMYLCASSLTMSSTDTQYFGPGTRLTVL.

Turning to this clone: One end of the junction fails to match germline, which may point to a read error. V is TRBV4-3 and J is TRBJ2-7; D may correspond to TRBD1 or TRBD2 (6 bases each). The CDR3 spans 15 residues. The germline CDR1 and CDR2 sequences are LGHNA and YSLEER. As DNA, the CDR3 is TGCGTCAGCAGCCGTGACCGGGGGCTAACCTACGAGCAGTACTTC. Amino acid sequence: CVSSRDRGLTYEQYF.

The chain is built from TRBV5-6 and TRBJ2-7; 9 positions match TRBD2. There are 16 residues in the CDR3. With V trimmed by 2 bases and J by 3 bases, 9 bases remained unmatched. Germline assignment: CDR1 SGHDT and CDR2 YYEEEE. CDR3 nucleotides: TGTGCCAGCAGCTTTTTGGCTAGCGGGGCCTACTACGAGCAGTACTTC. Translation: CASSFLASGAYYEQYF.

As to this clone: The sample carries other DNA sequences with the same CDR3. V gene TRBV5-1 combines with J gene TRBJ1-4, with D possibly TRBD1 on 6 matching bases. The length of the CDR3 is 14 residues. Germline-derived CDR1 and CDR2 are SGHRS and YFSETQ. V lost 0 bases and J 6 bases, leaving 9 bases between the germline ends. The CDR3 reads CASSLDRVYEKLFF. CDR3 in DNA: TGCGCCAGCAGCTTGGACAGGGTCTATGAAAAACTGTTTTTT.

The V gene is TRBV18, the J gene TRBJ2-2, with D possibly being TRBD2 (6 bases). CDR1 and CDR2 from the germline V gene are KGHSH and LQKENI. The CDR3 is made up of 15 amino acids. V dropped 2 bases and J dropped 7 bases, with 14 bases sitting between them. CDR3 in DNA: TGTGCCAGCTCACCAAGGAGGGCCCCGAGCGGGGAGCTGTTTTTT. Amino acids: CASSPRRAPSGELFF.

The chain recombines TRBV7-2 with TRBJ2-7, with 10 bases identical to TRBD2. CDR3 size: 15 residues. CDR1 is SGHTA, CDR2 FQGNSA, per germline. The ends lost 2 bases at V and 2 bases at J; junction bases unmatched: 3. The CDR3, as DNA: TGTGCCAGCAGCTTACCAGCGGGAGGGCCCTACGAGCAGTACTTC. It encodes CASSLPAGGPYEQYF. The entire variable domain, with the rest obtained from reference TRBV7-2 and TRBJ2-7, is as follows: GAGVSQSPSNKVTEKGKDVELRCDPISGHTALYWYRQSLGQGLEFLIYFQGNSAPDKSGLPSDRFSAERTGGSVSTLTIQRTQQEDSAVYLCASSLPAGGPYEQYFGPGTRLTVT.

CDR3 DNA sequence: TGTGCCAGCTCACCTCGGACAGGGGATAATTCACCCCTCCACTTT. Translating it yields CASSPRTGDNSPLHF. This chain links TRBV18 with TRBJ1-6; 9 nucleotides align to TRBD1. Germline-derived CDR1 and CDR2 are KGHSH and LQKENI. The CDR3 covers 15 residues. J gave up 5 bases and V 3 bases, and 2 bases lay outside the gene matches.